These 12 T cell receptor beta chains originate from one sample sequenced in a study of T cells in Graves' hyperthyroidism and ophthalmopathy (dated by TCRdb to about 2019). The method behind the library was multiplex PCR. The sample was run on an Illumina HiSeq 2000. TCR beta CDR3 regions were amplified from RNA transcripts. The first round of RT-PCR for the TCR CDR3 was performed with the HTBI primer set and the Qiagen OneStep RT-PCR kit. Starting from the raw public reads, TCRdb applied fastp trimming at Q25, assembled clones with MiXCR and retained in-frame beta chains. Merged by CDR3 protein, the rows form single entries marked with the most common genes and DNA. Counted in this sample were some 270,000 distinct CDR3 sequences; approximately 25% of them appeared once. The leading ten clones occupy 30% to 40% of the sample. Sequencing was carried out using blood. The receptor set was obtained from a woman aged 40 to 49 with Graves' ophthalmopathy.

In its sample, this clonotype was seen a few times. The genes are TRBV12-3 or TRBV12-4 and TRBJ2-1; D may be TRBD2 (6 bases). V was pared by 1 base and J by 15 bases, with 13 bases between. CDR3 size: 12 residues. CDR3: CASSLGGNVLFF. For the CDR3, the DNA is TGTGCCAGCAGTTTAGGCGGGAATGTTCTGTTCTTC.

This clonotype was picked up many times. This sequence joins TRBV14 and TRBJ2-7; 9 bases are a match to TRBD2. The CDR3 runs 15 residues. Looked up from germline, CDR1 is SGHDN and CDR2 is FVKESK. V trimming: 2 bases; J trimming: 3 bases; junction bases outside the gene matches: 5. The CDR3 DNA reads TGTGCCAGCAGCCAAACCGGACTAGCGTACTACGAGCAGTACTTC. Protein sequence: CASSQTGLAYYEQYF.

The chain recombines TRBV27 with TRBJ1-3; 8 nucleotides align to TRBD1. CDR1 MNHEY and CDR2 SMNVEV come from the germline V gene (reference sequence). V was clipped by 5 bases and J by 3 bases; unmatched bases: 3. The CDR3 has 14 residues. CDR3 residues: CASSATGGGNTIYF. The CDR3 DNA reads TGTGCCAGCAGTGCCACAGGGGGTGGAAACACCATATATTTT.

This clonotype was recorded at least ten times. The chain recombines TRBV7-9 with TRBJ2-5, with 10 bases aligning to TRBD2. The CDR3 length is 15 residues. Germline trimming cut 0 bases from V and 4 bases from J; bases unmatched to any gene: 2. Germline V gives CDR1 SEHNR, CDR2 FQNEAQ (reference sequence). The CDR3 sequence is CASSLAQREGETQYF. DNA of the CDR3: TGTGCCAGCAGCTTAGCGCAGCGGGAGGGAGAGACCCAGTACTTC.

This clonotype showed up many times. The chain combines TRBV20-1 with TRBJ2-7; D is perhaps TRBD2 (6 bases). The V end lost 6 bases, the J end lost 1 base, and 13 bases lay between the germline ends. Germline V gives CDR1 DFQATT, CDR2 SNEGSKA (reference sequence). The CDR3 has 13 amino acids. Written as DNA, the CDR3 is TGCAGTGCCACTTTAGCGGAGTCCTACGAGCAGTACTTC. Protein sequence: CSATLAESYEQYF.

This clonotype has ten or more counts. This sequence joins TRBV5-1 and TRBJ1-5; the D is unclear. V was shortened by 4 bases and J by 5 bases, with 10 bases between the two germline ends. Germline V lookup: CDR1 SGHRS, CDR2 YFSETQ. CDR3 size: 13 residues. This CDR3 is CASSLQVDQPQHF. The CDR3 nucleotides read TGCGCCAGCAGCCTCCAGGTAGATCAGCCCCAGCATTTT. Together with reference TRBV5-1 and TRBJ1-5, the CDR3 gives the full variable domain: KAGVTQTPRYLIKTRGQQVTLSCSPISGHRSVSWYQQTPGQGLQFLFEYFSETQRNKGNFPGRFSGRQFSNSRSEMNVSTLELGDSALYLCASSLQVDQPQHFGDGTRLSIL.

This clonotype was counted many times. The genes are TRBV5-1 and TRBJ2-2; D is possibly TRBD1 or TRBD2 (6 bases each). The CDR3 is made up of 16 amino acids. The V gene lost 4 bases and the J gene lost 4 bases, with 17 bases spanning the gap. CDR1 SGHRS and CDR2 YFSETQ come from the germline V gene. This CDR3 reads CASSADGGFGTGELFF. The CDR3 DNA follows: TGCGCCAGCAGCGCGGACGGGGGCTTCGGCACCGGGGAGCTGTTTTTT.

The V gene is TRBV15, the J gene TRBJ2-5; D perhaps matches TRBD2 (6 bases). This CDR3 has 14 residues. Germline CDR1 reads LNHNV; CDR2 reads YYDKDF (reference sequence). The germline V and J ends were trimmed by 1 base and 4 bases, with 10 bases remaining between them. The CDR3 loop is CATSRGGEGETQYF. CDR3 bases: TGTGCCACCAGCAGAGGGGGGGAAGGAGAGACCCAGTACTTC.

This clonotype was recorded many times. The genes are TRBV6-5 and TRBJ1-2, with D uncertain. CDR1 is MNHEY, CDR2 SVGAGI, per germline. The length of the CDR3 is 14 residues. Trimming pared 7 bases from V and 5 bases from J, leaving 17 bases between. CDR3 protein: CASTSTSGGYGYTF. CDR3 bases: TGTGCCAGCACCTCTACTTCTGGAGGGTATGGCTACACCTTC.

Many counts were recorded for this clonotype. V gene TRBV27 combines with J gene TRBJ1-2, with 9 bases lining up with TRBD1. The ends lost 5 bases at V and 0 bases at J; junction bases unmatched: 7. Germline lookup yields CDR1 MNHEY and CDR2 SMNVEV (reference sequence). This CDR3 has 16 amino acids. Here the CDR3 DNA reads TGTGCCAGCAGTCCCGGGACAGGGTTAGCTAACTATGGCTACACCTTC. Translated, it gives CASSPGTGLANYGYTF.

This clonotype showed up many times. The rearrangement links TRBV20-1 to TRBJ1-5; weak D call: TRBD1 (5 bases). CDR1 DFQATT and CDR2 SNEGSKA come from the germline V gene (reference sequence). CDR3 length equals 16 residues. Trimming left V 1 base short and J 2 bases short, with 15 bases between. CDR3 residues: CSARVGREFGNQPQHF. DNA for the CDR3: TGCAGTGCTAGAGTCGGCAGGGAGTTTGGCAATCAGCCCCAGCATTTT.

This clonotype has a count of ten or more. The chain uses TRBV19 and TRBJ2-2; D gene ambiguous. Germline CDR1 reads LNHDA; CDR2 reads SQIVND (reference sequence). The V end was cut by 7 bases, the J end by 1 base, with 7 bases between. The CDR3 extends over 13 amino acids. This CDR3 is CASIQRNTGELFF. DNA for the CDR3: TGTGCCAGTATCCAGCGGAACACCGGGGAGCTGTTTTTT.